This is a list of T cell receptor beta chains from one sample in a study of blood T cell repertoires in COVID-19. Sequencing used immunoSEQ multiplex PCR; TCRdb keeps in-frame clones, though not all of them. The table lists about 220,000 clones, about 80% of them singletons. Sample: PBMCs or T cells enriched from blood (not recorded which). The receptors shown here come from a woman in her 40s with acute COVID-19. Both conserved end residues are part of each CDR3. D genes are given only for firm matches. Where a row states a size, it is once, few, many or the class of an expanded clone; other rows omit it.

CDR3 length	V gene	D gene	J gene	clone size	CDR3 DNA	CDR3 protein
16	TRBV10-2	NA	TRBJ1-6	once	TGCGCCAGCTCTCCATCCCGGCCCGGGGTGAAATCACCCCTCCACTTT	CASSPSRPGVKSPLHF
16	TRBV28	NA	TRBJ2-1	NA	TGTGCCAGCAGTCTAGGAGGGGGGGTCAGGGCTGGTGAGCAGTTCTTC	CASSLGGGVRAGEQFF
13	TRBV7-8	NA	TRBJ1-2	NA	TGTGCCAGCAGCATTCAGGGGAACTATGGCTACACCTTC	CASSIQGNYGYTF
15	TRBV6-1	TRBD1	TRBJ1-1	many	TGTGCCAGCAGTGAGTGGGCAGGGGGAAACACTGAAGCTTTCTTT	CASSEWAGGNTEAFF
15	TRBV19	NA	TRBJ2-1	NA	TGTGCCAGTAGTATGTCGGGGGGCCTAGCCAATGAGCAGTTCTTC	CASSMSGGLANEQFF
11	TRBV19	TRBD1	TRBJ1-2	NA	TGTGCCAGCAGGGGGTTGAGGGGCTACACCTTC	CASRGLRGYTF
15	TRBV19	TRBD2	TRBJ2-7	NA	TGTGCCAGTAGTACGACTAGCGGGAGTGGGTACGAGCAGTACTTC	CASSTTSGSGYEQYF
16	TRBV19	TRBD2	TRBJ2-5	NA	TGTGCCAGTAGTATAACCTCTAGCGGGGGCCAAGAGACCCAGTACTTC	CASSITSSGGQETQYF
14	TRBV27	NA	TRBJ1-5	NA	TGTGCCAGCAGTCCCCTACGCGGGAATCAGCCCCAGCATTTT	CASSPLRGNQPQHF
15	TRBV4-3	NA	TRBJ1-2	once	TGCGCCAGCAGCCACGGGGGGGAACTTAACTATGGCTACACCTTC	CASSHGGELNYGYTF
13	TRBV4-1	TRBD1	TRBJ2-5	NA	TGCGCCAGCAGTTGGGACAGGGGTCAGACCCAGTACTTC	CASSWDRGQTQYF
13	TRBV2	NA	TRBJ1-1	NA	TGTGCCAGCAGTGATTTTTTATACACTGAAGCTTTCTTT	CASSDFLYTEAFF
14	TRBV2	TRBD2	TRBJ2-3	NA	TGTGCCAGCGAGGGGCCTAGCGGGCTAGATACGCAGTATTTT	CASEGPSGLDTQYF
13	TRBV7-9	NA	TRBJ1-2	NA	TGTGCCAGCAGCTTAGGGACAAGCTATGGCTACACCTTC	CASSLGTSYGYTF
14	TRBV7-2	NA	TRBJ2-5	NA	TGTGCCAGCAGCTTCTCGACAGGCCAAGAGACCCAGTACTTC	CASSFSTGQETQYF
13	TRBV10-3	TRBD1	TRBJ1-6	NA	TGTGCCATCAACAGGGGTGGCTACTCACCCCTCCACTTT	CAINRGGYSPLHF
15	TRBV16	TRBD1	TRBJ1-2	medium-sized	TGTGCCAGCAGCCCCTCGACAGGGGGGTCTAATGGCTACACCTTC	CASSPSTGGSNGYTF
15	TRBV9	TRBD2	TRBJ2-5	once	TGTGCCAGCAGCGCTCAAGCGGGAGGGGGGGAGACCCAGTACTTC	CASSAQAGGGETQYF
14	TRBV19	NA	TRBJ1-5	once	TGTGCCAGTAGTATAGGCGGCGGCGGGGAGCCCCAGCATTTT	CASSIGGGGEPQHF
15	TRBV19	NA	TRBJ1-6	NA	TGTGCCAGTAAAAGGCTCGACAGATATAATTCACCCCTCCACTTT	CASKRLDRYNSPLHF
14	TRBV7-9	TRBD1	TRBJ2-5	NA	TGTGCCAGCAGCCATACGGGACAGCAAGAGACCCAGTACTTC	CASSHTGQQETQYF
15	TRBV4-1	NA	TRBJ1-5	NA	TGCGCCAGCAGCCAACCTGGACAGTTCAATCAGCCCCAGCATTTT	CASSQPGQFNQPQHF
13	TRBV27	NA	TRBJ1-1	NA	TGTGCCAGCAGTTTCTTGGGGGGGCCTGAAGCTTTCTTT	CASSFLGGPEAFF
12	TRBV12-3/TRBV12-4	TRBD2	TRBJ2-2	NA	TGTGCCAGCAGAAGACTAGCGGGGGAGCTGTTTTTT	CASRRLAGELFF
18	TRBV6-1	TRBD1	TRBJ1-5	NA	TGTGCCAGCAGTGGGCACAGGGGGCTGGGTACAAGCAATCAGCCCCAGCATTTT	CASSGHRGLGTSNQPQHF
16	TRBV5-1	TRBD2	TRBJ2-3	few	TGCGCCAGCAGCTTGGGAGGGAGGGCCGGGACAGATACGCAGTATTTT	CASSLGGRAGTDTQYF
15	TRBV7-2	TRBD2	TRBJ2-1	NA	TGTGCCAGCAGCTTAGGTCTAGCGGGGTACAATGAGCAGTTCTTC	CASSLGLAGYNEQFF
17	TRBV5-1	NA	TRBJ2-2	NA	TGCGCCAGCAGCTTGAGAAACAGGCGATCGAACACCGGGGAGCTGTTTTTT	CASSLRNRRSNTGELFF
15	TRBV5-4	NA	TRBJ2-3	NA	TGTGCCAGCAGCTTAAGGGAGTCGGGCACAGATACGCAGTATTTT	CASSLRESGTDTQYF
13	TRBV27	TRBD1	TRBJ2-7	NA	TGTGCCAGCAGCTTAGGGACAGCCTACGAGCAGTACTTC	CASSLGTAYEQYF
15	TRBV4-2	TRBD1	TRBJ1-5	NA	TGTGCCAGCAGCCAAGATCAGGGGGTCAGTCAGCCCCAGCATTTT	CASSQDQGVSQPQHF